What follows is one T cell receptor beta chain and its context. Its antigen is not known. The CDR3 has 15 residues. The germline V and J ends were trimmed by 4 bases and 1 base, with 13 bases remaining between them. CDR1 and CDR2 from the germline V gene are MNHEY and SVGAGI. The data are from a study of cytomegalovirus exposure and HLA in healthy donors. General study points: A later analysis linked a missense variant in DCLRE1C to the trimming of TCR beta V and J genes. Association with HLA alleles at 0.05 false discovery rate was found for about 17,000 TCR beta sequences in a later analysis. Later analysis placed DRB1 highest and HLA-C lowest in TCR association rates, which differed by HLA locus. The HLA-A and HLA-B alleles of most subjects were reportedly predicted accurately from TCR beta sequences.

A multiplex PCR was run with 60 Vbeta primers and 13 Jbeta primers. Assay used: immunoSEQ multiplex PCR; TCRdb lists only in-frame clones, some missing. The data show under 250,000 clones, with less than 85% seen just once and about 0.63% held by the top ten. The V and J genes are TRBV6-5 and TRBJ1-1, with D possibly being TRBD1 (6 bases). This receptor was identified in a man aged 18 to 30 in good health and CMV-seronegative. What was sequenced was PBMCs. CDR3 amino acids: CASSSGAIKNTEAFF. CDR3 bases: TGTGCCAGCAGTTCAGGGGCCATTAAGAACACTGAAGCTTTCTTT.